Listed below are T cell receptor beta chains from one sample, sequenced in a study of shared clonotypes between healthy human individuals. Produced via immunoSEQ multiplex PCR; TCRdb's table is partial and in-frame only. The data hold about 380,000 clones, with 95% to 97% observed a single time. Sequencing was done on a sample of memory CD8+ T cells sorted from blood. The receptors stem from a man aged 25-45 years in good health. Both conserved end residues are part of each CDR3. The order of the fields is CDR3 protein, D gene, V gene. A D gene is named only where the DNA matches it firmly.

CASSLQGTGELFF	NA	TRBV7-3
CASSLGVGQGQETQYF	TRBD1	TRBV5-4
CASSVRGASNTDTQYF	NA	TRBV9
CSARKGETQYF	NA	TRBV20-1
CASSQDPSGYEQYF	TRBD2	TRBV4-1
CASSRLAGGPGNEQFF	TRBD2	TRBV2
CAISEGPLYGYTF	NA	TRBV10-3
CASSLPLNQPQHF	NA	TRBV28
CASSIDPGQGVLQPQHF	TRBD1	TRBV19
CASSYPQGDTQYF	NA	TRBV5-1
CASSKPYTEAFF	NA	TRBV6-5
CATSRDRSSGRNEQYF	TRBD2	TRBV15
CASTRKRETGELFF	TRBD2	TRBV9
CASSLGVNSPLHF	NA	TRBV7-2